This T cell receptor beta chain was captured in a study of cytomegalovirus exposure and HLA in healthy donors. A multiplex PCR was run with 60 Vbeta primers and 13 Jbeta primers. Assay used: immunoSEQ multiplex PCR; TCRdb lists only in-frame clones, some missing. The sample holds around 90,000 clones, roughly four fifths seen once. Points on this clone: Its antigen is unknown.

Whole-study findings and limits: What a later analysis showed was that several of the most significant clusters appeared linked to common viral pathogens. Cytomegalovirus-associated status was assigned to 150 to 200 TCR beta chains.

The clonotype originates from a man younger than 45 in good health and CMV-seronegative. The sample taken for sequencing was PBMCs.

Written as DNA, the CDR3 is TGTGCCAGCAGCTTAGCGAGGACAGGGGGCCATGGCTACACCTTC. This codes for CASSLARTGGHGYTF. This rearrangement joins TRBV7-2 to TRBJ1-2; 11 bases fit TRBD1. Germline V CDR1 and CDR2: SGHTA, FQGNSA. The CDR3 has 15 residues. The V and J ends lost 0 bases and 6 bases, in that order; junction bases with no gene match: 3.